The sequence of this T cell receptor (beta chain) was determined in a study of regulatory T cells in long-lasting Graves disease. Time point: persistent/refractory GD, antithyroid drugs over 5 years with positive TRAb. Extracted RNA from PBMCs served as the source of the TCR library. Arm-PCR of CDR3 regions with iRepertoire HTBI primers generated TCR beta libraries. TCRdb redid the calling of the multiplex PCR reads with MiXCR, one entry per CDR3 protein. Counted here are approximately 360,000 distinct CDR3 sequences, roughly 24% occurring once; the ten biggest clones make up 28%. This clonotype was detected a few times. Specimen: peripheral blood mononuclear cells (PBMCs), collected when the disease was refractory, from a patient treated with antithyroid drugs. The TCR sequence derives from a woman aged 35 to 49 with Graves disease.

CDR3 sequence reads: CASSLKAGPYEQYF. DNA for the CDR3: TGTGCCAGCAGTTTAAAGGCTGGCCCCTACGAGCAGTACTTC. The chain recombines TRBV12-3 or TRBV12-4 with TRBJ2-7; D is unresolved. The CDR3 runs 14 residues. V was clipped by 2 bases and J by 2 bases, with 10 bases between them.